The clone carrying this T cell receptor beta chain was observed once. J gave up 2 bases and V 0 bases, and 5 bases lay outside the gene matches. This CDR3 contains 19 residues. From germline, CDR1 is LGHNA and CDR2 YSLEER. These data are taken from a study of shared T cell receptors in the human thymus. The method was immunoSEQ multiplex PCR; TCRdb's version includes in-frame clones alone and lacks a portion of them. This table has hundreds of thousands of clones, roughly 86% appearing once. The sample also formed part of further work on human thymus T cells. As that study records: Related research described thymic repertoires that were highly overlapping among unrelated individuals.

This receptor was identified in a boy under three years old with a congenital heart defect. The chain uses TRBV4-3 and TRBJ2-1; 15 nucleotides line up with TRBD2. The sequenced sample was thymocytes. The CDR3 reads CASSQDGTSGGNPYNEQFF. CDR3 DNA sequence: TGCGCCAGCAGCCAAGACGGGACTAGCGGGGGGAACCCCTACAATGAGCAGTTCTTC.